This T cell receptor (beta chain) was obtained from a study of T cells in Graves' hyperthyroidism and ophthalmopathy. The CDR3 regions of TCR beta were amplified from RNA transcripts. HTBI primers were used for first-round RT-PCR of the TCR CDR3. TCRdb re-called the multiplex PCR reads through MiXCR, storing one row per CDR3 protein. The sample has 350,000 to 400,000 distinct CDR3 sequences, around 14% seen once. The junction had 8 bases not matched to a gene; V was cut back by 4 bases and J by 5 bases. The CDR3 extends over 14 amino acids. The germline V gene has CDR1 SGHRS and CDR2 YFSETQ. This clonotype has a handful of counts.

The TCR comes from a woman aged 25-40 years with Graves' hyperthyroidism. Sequenced: blood. The chain has TRBV5-1 and TRBJ2-5, with 7 bases lining up with TRBD2. In DNA, the CDR3 is TGCGCCAGCAGCACCCGGGGGGTTGGGGAGACCCAGTACTTC. Encoded protein: CASSTRGVGETQYF.